This T cell receptor beta chain was identified in a study of cytomegalovirus exposure and HLA in healthy donors. Overall study findings and caveats: Sequencing likely caused a cluster of highly shared sequence variants. Data from an earlier analysis indicated that most TCR beta V segments were productive either about 90% or about 30% of the time.

It was with 60 Vbeta and 13 Jbeta primers that the PCR ran. Profiled with immunoSEQ multiplex PCR; TCRdb holds only in-frame clones, not every one. The table includes some 170,000 clones, approximately 72% detected once. For this clone: Its antigen remains unidentified.

Not recorded for this donor was the CMV serostatus. Sequences were obtained from PBMCs. The TCR was taken from a human donor in good health.

The CDR3 loop reads CSAARAGAGNTIYF. CDR3 in DNA: TGCAGCGCCGCAAGAGCCGGAGCTGGAAACACCATATATTTT. The chain carries TRBV29-1 and TRBJ1-3; D gene unclear. There are 14 residues in the CDR3. CDR1 is SQVTM, CDR2 ANQGSEA, per germline. Trimming pared 7 bases from V and 2 bases from J, leaving 15 bases between.